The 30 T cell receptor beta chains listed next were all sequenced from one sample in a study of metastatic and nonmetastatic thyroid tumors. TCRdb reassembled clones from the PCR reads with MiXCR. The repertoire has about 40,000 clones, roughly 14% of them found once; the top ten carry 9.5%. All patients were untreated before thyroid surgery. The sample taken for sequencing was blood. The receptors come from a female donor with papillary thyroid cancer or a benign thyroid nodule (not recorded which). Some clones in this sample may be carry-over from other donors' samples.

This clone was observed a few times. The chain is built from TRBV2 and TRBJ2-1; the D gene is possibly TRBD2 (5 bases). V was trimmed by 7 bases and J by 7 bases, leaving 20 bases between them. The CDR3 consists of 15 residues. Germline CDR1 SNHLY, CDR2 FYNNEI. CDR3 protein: CASTPLVGASNEQFF. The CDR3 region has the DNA TGTGCCAGCACCCCTCTAGTGGGAGCCTCTAATGAGCAGTTCTTC.

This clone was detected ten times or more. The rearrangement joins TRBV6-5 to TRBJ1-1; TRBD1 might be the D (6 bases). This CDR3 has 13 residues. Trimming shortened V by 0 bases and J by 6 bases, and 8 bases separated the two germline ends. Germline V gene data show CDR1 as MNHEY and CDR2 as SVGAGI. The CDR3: CASSYSDSSEAFF. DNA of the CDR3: TGTGCCAGCAGTTACTCGGACAGTTCTGAAGCTTTCTTT.

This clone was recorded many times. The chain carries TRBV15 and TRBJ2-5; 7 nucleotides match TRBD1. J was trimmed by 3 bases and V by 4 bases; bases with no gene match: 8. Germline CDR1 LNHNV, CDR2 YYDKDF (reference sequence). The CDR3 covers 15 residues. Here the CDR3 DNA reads TGTGCCACCAGCAAAGGCCAGGGGGAAGAAGAGACCCAGTACTTC. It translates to CATSKGQGEEETQYF.

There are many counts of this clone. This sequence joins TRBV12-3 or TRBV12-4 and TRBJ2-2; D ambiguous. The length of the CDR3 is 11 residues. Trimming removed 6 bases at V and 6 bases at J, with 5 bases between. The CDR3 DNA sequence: TGTGCCAGCAGCCAGCCCGGGGAGCTGTTTTTT. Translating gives CASSQPGELFF.

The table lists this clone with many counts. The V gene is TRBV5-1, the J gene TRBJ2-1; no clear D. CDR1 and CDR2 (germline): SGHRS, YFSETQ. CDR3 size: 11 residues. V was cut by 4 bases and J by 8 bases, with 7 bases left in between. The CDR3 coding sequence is TGCGCCAGCAGCGACTCGGATGAGCAGTTCTTC. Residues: CASSDSDEQFF. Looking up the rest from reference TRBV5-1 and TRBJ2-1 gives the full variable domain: KAGVTQTPRYLIKTRGQQVTLSCSPISGHRSVSWYQQTPGQGLQFLFEYFSETQRNKGNFPGRFSGRQFSNSRSEMNVSTLELGDSALYLCASSDSDEQFFGPGTRLTVL.

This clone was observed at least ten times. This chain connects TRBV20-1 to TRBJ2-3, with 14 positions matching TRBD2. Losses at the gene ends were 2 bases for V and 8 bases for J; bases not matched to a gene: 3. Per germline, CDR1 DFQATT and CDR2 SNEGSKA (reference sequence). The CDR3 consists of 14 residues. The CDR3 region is CSARSGLAGATQYF. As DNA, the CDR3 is TGCAGTGCTAGATCGGGACTAGCGGGAGCTACGCAGTATTTT.

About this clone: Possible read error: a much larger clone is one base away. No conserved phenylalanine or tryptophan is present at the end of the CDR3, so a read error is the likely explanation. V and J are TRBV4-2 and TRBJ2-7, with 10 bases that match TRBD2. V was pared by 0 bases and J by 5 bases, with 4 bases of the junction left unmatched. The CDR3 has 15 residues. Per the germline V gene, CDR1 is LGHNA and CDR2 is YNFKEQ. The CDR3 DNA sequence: TGTGCCAGCAGCCAAGAATGCCTAGCGGGAGACGAGCAGTACCTC. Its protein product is CASSQECLAGDEQYL.

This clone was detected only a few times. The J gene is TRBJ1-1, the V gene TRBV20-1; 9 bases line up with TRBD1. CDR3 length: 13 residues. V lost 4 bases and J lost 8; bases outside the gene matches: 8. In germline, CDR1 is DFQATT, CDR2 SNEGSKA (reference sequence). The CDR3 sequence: CSAKLLTGGEAFF. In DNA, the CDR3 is TGCAGTGCTAAACTACTCACAGGGGGCGAAGCTTTCTTT.

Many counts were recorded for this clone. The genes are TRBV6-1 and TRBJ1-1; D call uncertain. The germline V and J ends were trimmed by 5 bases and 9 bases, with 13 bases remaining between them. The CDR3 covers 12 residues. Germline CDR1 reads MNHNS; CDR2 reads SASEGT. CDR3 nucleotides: TGTGCCAGCAGTTCCCTTGGCAGAAAAGCTTTCTTT. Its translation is CASSSLGRKAFF.

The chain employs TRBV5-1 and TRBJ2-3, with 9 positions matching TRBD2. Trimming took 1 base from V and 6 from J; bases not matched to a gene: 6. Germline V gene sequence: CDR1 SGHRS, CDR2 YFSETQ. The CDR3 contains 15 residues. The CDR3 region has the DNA TGCGCCAGCAGCTTGTACGGCGGGAGGGAGGATACGCAGTATTTT. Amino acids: CASSLYGGREDTQYF. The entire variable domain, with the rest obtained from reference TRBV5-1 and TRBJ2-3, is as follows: KAGVTQTPRYLIKTRGQQVTLSCSPISGHRSVSWYQQTPGQGLQFLFEYFSETQRNKGNFPGRFSGRQFSNSRSEMNVSTLELGDSALYLCASSLYGGREDTQYFGPGTRLTVL.

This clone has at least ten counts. In DNA, the CDR3 is TGCAGTGCTACTGCGGGAGACCTCGATGAGCAGTTCTTC. Translating it yields CSATAGDLDEQFF. This sequence joins TRBV20-1 and TRBJ2-1; 7 bases are a match to TRBD2. Trimming removed 4 bases from V and 8 bases from J; junction bases left unmatched: 8. The length of the CDR3 is 13 residues. Germline loops: CDR1 DFQATT, CDR2 SNEGSKA (reference sequence).

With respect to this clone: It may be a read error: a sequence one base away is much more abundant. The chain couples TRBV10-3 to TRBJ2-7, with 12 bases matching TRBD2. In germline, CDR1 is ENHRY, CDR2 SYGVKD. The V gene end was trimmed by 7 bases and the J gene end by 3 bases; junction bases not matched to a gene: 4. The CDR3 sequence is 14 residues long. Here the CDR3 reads CAIIGLAGSYEQYF. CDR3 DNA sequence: TGTGCCATCATTGGACTAGCGGGAAGCTACGAGCAGTACTTC.

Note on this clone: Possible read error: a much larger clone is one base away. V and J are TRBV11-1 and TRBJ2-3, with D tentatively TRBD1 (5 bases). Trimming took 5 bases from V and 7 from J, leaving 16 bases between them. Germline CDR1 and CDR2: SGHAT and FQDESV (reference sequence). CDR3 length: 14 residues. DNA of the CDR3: TGTGCCAGCAGCCCTAGGGGCAGCTTTAATACGCAGTATTTT. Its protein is CASSPRGSFNTQYF.

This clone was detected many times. The CDR3 here is CASSPSGLGSEQFF. The DNA for the CDR3 is TGTGCCAGCAGCCCCTCGGGACTAGGCAGTGAGCAGTTCTTC. The chain combines TRBV7-3 with TRBJ2-1, with 8 bases fitting TRBD2. The germline gives CDR1 SGHTA, CDR2 FQGTGA. V was pared by 5 bases and J by 9 bases, with 9 bases of the junction left unmatched. This CDR3 has 14 amino acids. Full variable domain (outside the CDR3, taken from reference TRBV7-3 and TRBJ2-1): GAGVSQTPSNKVTEKGKYVELRCDPISGHTALYWYRQSLGQGPEFLIYFQGTGAADDSGLPNDRFFAVRPEGSVSTLKIQRTERGDSAVYLCASSPSGLGSEQFFGPGTRLTVL.

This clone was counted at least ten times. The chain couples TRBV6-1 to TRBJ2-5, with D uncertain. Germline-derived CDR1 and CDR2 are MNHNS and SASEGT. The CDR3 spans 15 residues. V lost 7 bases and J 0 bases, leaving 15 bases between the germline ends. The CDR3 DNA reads TGTGCCAGCACCCTCTATGGCAGTGACCAAGAGACCCAGTACTTC. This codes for CASTLYGSDQETQYF.

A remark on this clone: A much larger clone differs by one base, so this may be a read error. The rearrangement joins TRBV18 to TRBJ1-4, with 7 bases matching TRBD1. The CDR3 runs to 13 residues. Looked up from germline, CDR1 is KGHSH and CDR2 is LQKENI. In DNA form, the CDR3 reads TGTGCCAACTCACCACAGGGGAACGAAAAACTGTTTTTT. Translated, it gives CANSPQGNEKLFF. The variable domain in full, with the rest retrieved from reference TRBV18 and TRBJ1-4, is NAGVMQNPRHLVRRRGQEARLRCSPMKGHSHVYWYRQLPEEGLKFMVYLQKENIIDESGMPKERFSAEFPKEGPSILRIQQVVRGDSAAYFCANSPQGNEKLFFGSGTQLSVL.

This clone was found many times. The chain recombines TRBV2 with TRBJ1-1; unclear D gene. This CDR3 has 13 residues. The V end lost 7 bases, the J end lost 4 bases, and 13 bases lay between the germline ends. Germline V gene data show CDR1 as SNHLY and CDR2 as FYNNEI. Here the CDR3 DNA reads TGTGCCAGCATTTTCCCAGAGGCCACTGAAGCTTTCTTT. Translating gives CASIFPEATEAFF. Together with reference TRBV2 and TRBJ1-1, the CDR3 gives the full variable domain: EPEVTQTPSHQVTQMGQEVILRCVPISNHLYFYWYRQILGQKVEFLVSFYNNEISEKSEIFDDQFSVERPDGSNFTLKIRSTKLEDSAMYFCASIFPEATEAFFGQGTRLTVV.

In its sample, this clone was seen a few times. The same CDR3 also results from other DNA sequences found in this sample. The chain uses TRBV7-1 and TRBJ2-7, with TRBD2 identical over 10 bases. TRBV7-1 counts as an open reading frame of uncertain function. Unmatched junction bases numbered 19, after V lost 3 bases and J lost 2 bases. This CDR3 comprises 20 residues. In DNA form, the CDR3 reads TGTGCCAGCAGCTCCTTGGTCGGTGTAGGGCGAAGCGGGAGGGCCTACGAGCAGTACTTC. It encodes CASSSLVGVGRSGRAYEQYF.

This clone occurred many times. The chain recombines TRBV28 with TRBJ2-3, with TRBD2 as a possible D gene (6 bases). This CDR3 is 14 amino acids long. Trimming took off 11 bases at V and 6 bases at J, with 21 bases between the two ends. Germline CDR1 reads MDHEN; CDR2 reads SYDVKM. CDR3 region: CARILGGTTDTQYF. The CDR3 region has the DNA TGTGCCCGCATCCTTGGCGGGACCACGGATACGCAGTATTTT.

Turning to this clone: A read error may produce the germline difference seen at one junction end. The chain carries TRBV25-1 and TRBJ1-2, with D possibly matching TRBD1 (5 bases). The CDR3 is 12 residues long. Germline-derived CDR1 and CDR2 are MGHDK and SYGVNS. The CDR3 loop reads CASGVKGLGYTF. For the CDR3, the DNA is TGTGCCAGCGGGGTCAAGGGACTAGGCTACACATTC.

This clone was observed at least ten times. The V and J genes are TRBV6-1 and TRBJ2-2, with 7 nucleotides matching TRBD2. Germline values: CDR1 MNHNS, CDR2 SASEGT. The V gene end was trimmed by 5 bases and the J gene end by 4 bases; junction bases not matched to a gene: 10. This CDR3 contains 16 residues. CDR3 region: CASSPRSGAPTGELFF. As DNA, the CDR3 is TGTGCCAGCAGTCCACGGAGCGGGGCCCCCACCGGGGAGCTGTTTTTT.

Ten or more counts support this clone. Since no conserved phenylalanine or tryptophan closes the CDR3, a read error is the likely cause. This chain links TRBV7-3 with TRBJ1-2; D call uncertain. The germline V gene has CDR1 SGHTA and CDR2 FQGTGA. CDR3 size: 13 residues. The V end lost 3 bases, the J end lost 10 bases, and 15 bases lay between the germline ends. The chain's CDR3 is CASSFPSGRDYTL. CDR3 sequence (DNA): TGTGCCAGCAGCTTCCCATCAGGACGGGACTACACCCTC.

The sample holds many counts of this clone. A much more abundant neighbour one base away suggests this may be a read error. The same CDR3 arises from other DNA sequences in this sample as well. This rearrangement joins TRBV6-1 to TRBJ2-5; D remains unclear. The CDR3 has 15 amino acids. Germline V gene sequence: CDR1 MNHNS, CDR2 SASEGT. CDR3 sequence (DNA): TGTGCTAGCAGTGAAAGTGGGCACAACCAAGAGACCCAGTACTTC. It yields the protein CASSESGHNQETQYF.

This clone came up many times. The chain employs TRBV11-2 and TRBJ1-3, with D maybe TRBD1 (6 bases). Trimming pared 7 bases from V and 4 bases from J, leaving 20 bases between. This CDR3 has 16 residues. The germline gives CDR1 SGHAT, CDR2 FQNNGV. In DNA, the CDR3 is TGTGCCAGCACTCTAATTGGCACCGGACAGGGAAACACCATATATTTT. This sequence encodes CASTLIGTGQGNTIYF.

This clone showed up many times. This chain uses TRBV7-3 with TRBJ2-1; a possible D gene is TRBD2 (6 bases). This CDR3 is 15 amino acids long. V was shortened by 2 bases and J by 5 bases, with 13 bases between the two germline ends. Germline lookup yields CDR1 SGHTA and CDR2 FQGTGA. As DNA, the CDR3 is TGTGCCAGCAGCTTATACCGGGAGAGGAACAATGAGCAGTTCTTC. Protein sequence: CASSLYRERNNEQFF.

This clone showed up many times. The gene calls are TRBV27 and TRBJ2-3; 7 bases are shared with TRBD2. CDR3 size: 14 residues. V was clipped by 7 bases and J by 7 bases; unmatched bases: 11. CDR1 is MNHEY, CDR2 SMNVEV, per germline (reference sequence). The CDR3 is CASIGTTEPYTQYF. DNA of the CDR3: TGTGCCAGCATCGGGACTACCGAACCCTATACGCAGTATTTT.

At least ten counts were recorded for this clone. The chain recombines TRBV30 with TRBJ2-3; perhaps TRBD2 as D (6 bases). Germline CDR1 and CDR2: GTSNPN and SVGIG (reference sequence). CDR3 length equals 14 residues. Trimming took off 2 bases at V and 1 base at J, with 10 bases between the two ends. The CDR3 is CAWSIGGGTDTQYF. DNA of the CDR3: TGTGCCTGGAGTATCGGGGGAGGCACAGATACGCAGTATTTT.

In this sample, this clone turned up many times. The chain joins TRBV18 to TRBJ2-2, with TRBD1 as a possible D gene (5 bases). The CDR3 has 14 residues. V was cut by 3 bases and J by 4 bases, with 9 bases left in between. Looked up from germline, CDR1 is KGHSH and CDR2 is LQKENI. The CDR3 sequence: CASSPSRGTGELFF. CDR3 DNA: TGTGCCAGCTCACCTTCAAGGGGCACCGGGGAGCTGTTTTTT.

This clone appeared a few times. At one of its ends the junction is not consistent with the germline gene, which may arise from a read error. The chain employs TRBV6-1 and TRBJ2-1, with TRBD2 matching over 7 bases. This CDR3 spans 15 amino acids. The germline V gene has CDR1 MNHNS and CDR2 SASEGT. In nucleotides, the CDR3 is TGTGCCAACAAAACGGGGGGAGGGCCCTACAATGAGCATTTCTTC. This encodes CANKTGGGPYNEHFF.

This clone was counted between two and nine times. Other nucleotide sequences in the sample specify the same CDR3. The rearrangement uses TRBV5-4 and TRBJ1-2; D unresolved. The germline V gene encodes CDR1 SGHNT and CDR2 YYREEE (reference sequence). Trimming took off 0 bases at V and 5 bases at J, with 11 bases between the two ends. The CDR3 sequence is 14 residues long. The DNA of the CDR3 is TGTGCCAGCAGCTTGGGCTCTAGCAGATATGGCTACACCTTC. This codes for CASSLGSSRYGYTF. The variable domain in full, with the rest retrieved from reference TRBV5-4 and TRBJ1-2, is ETGVTQSPTHLIKTRGQQVTLRCSSQSGHNTVSWYQQALGQGPQFIFQYYREEENGRGNFPPRFSGLQFPNYSSELNVNALELDDSALYLCASSLGSSRYGYTFGSGTRLTVV.